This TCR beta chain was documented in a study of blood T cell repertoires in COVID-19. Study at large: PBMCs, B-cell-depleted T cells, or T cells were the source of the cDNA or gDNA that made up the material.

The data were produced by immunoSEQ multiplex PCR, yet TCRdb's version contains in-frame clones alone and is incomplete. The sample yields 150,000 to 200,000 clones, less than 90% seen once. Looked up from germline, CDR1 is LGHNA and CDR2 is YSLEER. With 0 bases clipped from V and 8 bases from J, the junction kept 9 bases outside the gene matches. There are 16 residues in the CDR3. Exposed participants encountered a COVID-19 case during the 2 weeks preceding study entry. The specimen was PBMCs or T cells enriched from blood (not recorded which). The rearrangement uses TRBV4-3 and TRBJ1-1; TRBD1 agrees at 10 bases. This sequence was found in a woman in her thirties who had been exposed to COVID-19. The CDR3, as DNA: TGCGCCAGCAGCCAAGAAGACAGGGGGCAGATGAGAGAAGCTTTCTTT. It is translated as CASSQEDRGQMREAFF.